The 9 T cell receptor beta chains reported below all come from one sample, sequenced in a study of vaccination effects on CD4 cells after COVID-19. Scientists isolated CD4+ T cells after an approximately ten-day culture period ended. The antigens of these receptors remain unknown. The data were produced by immunoSEQ multiplex PCR, yet TCRdb's version contains in-frame clones alone and is incomplete. The sample includes 40,000 to 55,000 clones, about 74% of them seen just once. Sequencing used CD4+ T cells from PBMCs cultured without peptide, obtained before COVID-19 vaccination. Every receptor here comes from a human donor who had a prior SARS-CoV-2 infection.

The V call is TRBV6-5, the J call TRBJ1-1; 7 nucleotides match TRBD1. CDR1 and CDR2 from the germline V gene are MNHEY and SVGAGI. The ends lost 2 bases at V and 5 bases at J; junction bases unmatched: 8. The CDR3 contains 15 residues. CDR3 nucleotides: TGTGCCAGCAGTTACACCTACAGGGGTGGGACTGAAGCTTTCTTT. This translates into CASSYTYRGGTEAFF.

The chain is built from TRBV27 and TRBJ2-7; 7 bases map to TRBD1. The CDR3 is made up of 16 amino acids. Germline V gives CDR1 MNHEY, CDR2 SMNVEV (reference sequence). The V gene end was trimmed by 2 bases and the J gene end by 2 bases; junction bases not matched to a gene: 9. The CDR3 bases are TGTGCCAGCAGTTTAGGCCCAGGGGGTGCAACCTACGAGCAGTACTTC. Its translation: CASSLGPGGATYEQYF.

The count of this clone is one. V is TRBV10-2 and J is TRBJ1-1; tentatively, D is TRBD1 (6 bases). The length of the CDR3 is 18 residues. Per germline, CDR1 WSHSY and CDR2 SAAADI. Trimming left V 2 bases short and J 2 bases short, with 21 bases between. CDR3 DNA: TGCGCCAGCAGTGAGCTGCTTGGGGGCGGGGCAGATAACACTGAAGCTTTCTTT. Its protein product is CASSELLGGGADNTEAFF.

The rearrangement uses TRBV7-9 and TRBJ2-4; D could derive from TRBD1 or TRBD2 (5 bases each). Per germline, CDR1 SEHNR and CDR2 FQNEAQ (reference sequence). The CDR3 loop spans 18 amino acids. V was trimmed by 4 bases and J by 5 bases, leaving 24 bases between them. This CDR3 reads CASSYIGWGRRDENIQYF. CDR3 sequence (DNA): TGTGCCAGCAGCTACATCGGTTGGGGCCGCCGGGACGAAAACATTCAGTACTTC.

This clone was observed a single time. V is TRBV2 and J is TRBJ2-5; a possible D gene is TRBD2 (6 bases). The CDR3 consists of 15 residues. CDR1 is SNHLY, CDR2 FYNNEI, per germline. V lost 5 bases, J lost 3 bases, and 16 bases lay in between. CDR3 residues: CASSKGDQREETQYF. For the CDR3, the DNA is TGTGCCAGCAGTAAAGGGGACCAGCGGGAAGAGACCCAGTACTTC.

The V gene is TRBV7-2, the J gene TRBJ2-1, with a possible D match to TRBD1 (6 bases). V dropped 4 bases and J dropped 5 bases, with 18 bases sitting between them. Germline CDR1 is SGHTA and CDR2 is FQGNSA. This CDR3 comprises 16 residues. The DNA of the CDR3 is TGTGCCAGCAGCTCAACAACCGGGACATTCGACAATGAGCAGTTCTTC. Translation gives CASSSTTGTFDNEQFF.

The rearrangement joins TRBV6-1 to TRBJ2-7; 9 nucleotides agree with TRBD1. The CDR3 runs to 15 residues. The V and J ends lost 2 bases and 1 base, in that order; junction bases with no gene match: 3. Germline-derived CDR1 and CDR2 are MNHNS and SASEGT. The CDR3 loop is CASSEKGTGSYEQYF. DNA of the CDR3: TGTGCCAGCAGTGAAAAAGGGACAGGGTCCTACGAGCAGTACTTC.

The V and J genes are TRBV5-6 and TRBJ2-5; a weak D match, TRBD2 (6 bases). The CDR3 covers 12 residues. V was cut by 1 base and J by 5 bases, with 6 bases left in between. Germline values: CDR1 SGHDT, CDR2 YYEEEE. The CDR3 DNA reads TGTGCCAGCAGCTTGCGGGAGGAGACCCAGTACTTC. This sequence encodes CASSLREETQYF.

The chain uses TRBV7-2 and TRBJ2-3; D is perhaps TRBD1 (5 bases). The CDR3 covers 14 residues. Per germline, CDR1 SGHTA and CDR2 FQGNSA. V was pared by 5 bases and J by 0 bases, with 9 bases between. The CDR3 sequence: CASSIQGSTDTQYF. CDR3 nucleotides: TGTGCCAGCAGCATCCAGGGCAGCACAGATACGCAGTATTTT.